This passage covers 15 T cell receptor beta chains from one sample sequenced in a study of T cells in women clearing cervical HPV infection. Clones were sequenced by immunoSEQ multiplex PCR, and TCRdb holds only the in-frame ones, with some missing. The sample spans tens of thousands of clones; the ten largest clones claim 5.5% to 8.5%. Source material: blood buffy coat. The receptors were sampled from a woman aged 18 to 75 with a cervical HPV16 infection that either progressed to CIN3+ or cleared (not recorded which).

As to this clone: The sequenced fragment ends 3 residues before the CDR3 boundary, so the rest is inferred from the germline J gene. The chain is built from TRBV19 and TRBJ1-1; 7 nucleotides align to TRBD1. CDR1 is LNHDA, CDR2 SQIVND, per germline (reference sequence). The V gene end was trimmed by 6 bases and the J gene end by 1 base; junction bases not matched to a gene: 5. This CDR3 is built from 14 residues. The CDR3 spells CASRAGGGNTEAFF. CDR3 bases read: TGTGCCAGTAGAGCAGGGGGTGGGAACACTGAA.

As regards this clone: The missing CDR3 end, 3 residues past where the read stops, is filled in from the germline J gene. The chain joins TRBV5-4 to TRBJ1-1; D is undetermined. There are 13 residues in the CDR3. Germline loops: CDR1 SGHNT, CDR2 YYREEE (reference sequence). Trimming removed 4 bases at V and 7 bases at J, with 14 bases between. The covered CDR3 bases are TGTGCCAGCAGCGTCAGCGGTACGGGTGAA. This encodes CASSVSGTGE. The whole CDR3 reads CASSVSGTGEAFF. The complete variable domain, with remaining parts taken from reference TRBV5-4 and TRBJ1-1, reads ETGVTQSPTHLIKTRGQQVTLRCSSQSGHNTVSWYQQALGQGPQFIFQYYREEENGRGNFPPRFSGLQFPNYSSELNVNALELDDSALYLCASSVSGTGEAFFGQGTRLTVV.

Notes on this clone: The read stops 3 residues short of the end of the CDR3; the missing end is completed from the germline J gene. This sequence joins TRBV4-1 and TRBJ2-1; a weak D match, TRBD2 (5 bases). Germline CDR1 MGHRA, CDR2 YSYEKL. Deletions cut 4 bases from V and 1 base from J, with 17 bases between. The CDR3 has 17 residues. CDR3 amino acids: CASSPTLLAGSYNEQFF. CDR3 DNA (partial): TGCGCCAGCAGCCCCACCCTCCTAGCTGGTTCCTACAATGAG.

With respect to this clone: The CDR3 end lies 3 residues beyond the end of the read and is filled in from the germline J gene. V usage is TRBV7-6 and J usage is TRBJ2-4, with 15 bases identical to TRBD2. This CDR3 has 15 amino acids. Germline CDR1 reads SGHVS; CDR2 reads FNYEAQ. Incomplete CDR3 DNA: TGTGCCAGCAGCATGAGGACTAGCGGGGGGGCCCAT. Its translation: CASSMRTSGGAH. The whole CDR3 protein is CASSMRTSGGAHQYF.

Regarding this clone: The read terminates 3 residues before the CDR3 end, so the remaining end is supplied by the germline J gene. The J gene is TRBJ2-3, the V gene TRBV12-3 or TRBV12-4, with 7 bases identical to TRBD2. This CDR3 is 15 amino acids long. The junction had 8 bases not matched to a gene; V was cut back by 7 bases and J by 1 base. The part of the CDR3 DNA that was read is TGTGCCAGCACCATAGGGCTAGCGGGCACAGATACG. It is translated as CASTIGLAGTDT. The entire CDR3 sequence reads CASTIGLAGTDTQYF.

Details on this clone: The read finishes 3 residues shy of the CDR3 end, and the germline J gene is used to complete it. The chain couples TRBV7-3 to TRBJ2-6; no firm D call. The CDR3 consists of 18 residues. V gave up 2 bases and J gave up 0 bases, with 14 bases separating them. Germline CDR1 SGHTA, CDR2 FQGTGA. The covered CDR3 bases are TGTGCCAGCAGCTTACTTCAAGGCCGTACCTCTGGGGCCAACGTC. This encodes CASSLLQGRTSGANV. The complete CDR3 sequence is CASSLLQGRTSGANVLTF.

To note about this clone: The read ends 3 residues shy of where the CDR3 ends; the end is completed using the germline J gene. The chain couples TRBV13 to TRBJ2-3, with 8 positions matching TRBD2. This CDR3 region has 18 residues. Unmatched junction bases numbered 13, after V lost 3 bases and J lost 2 bases. Germline V gives CDR1 PRHDT, CDR2 FYEKMQ (reference sequence). This CDR3 reads CASSFSTWAGGLTDTQYF. The covered CDR3 bases are TGTGCCAGCAGCTTCTCGACCTGGGCGGGGGGACTCACAGATACG.

Concerning this clone: With the read ending 3 residues before the CDR3 end, the germline J gene is used to fill in that end. V usage is TRBV4-1 and J usage is TRBJ1-2; no clear D. Germline V gene lookup returns CDR1 MGHRA and CDR2 YSYEKL. V dropped 0 bases and J dropped 2 bases, with 4 bases sitting between them. The CDR3 contains 13 residues. The DNA read from the CDR3 is TGCGCCAGCAGCCAAGACAGAAACTATGGC. Amino acids: CASSQDRNYG. From start to end, the CDR3 is CASSQDRNYGYTF.

Notes on this clone: From the germline J gene comes the end of the CDR3, since the read stops 3 residues before it. The chain recombines TRBV19 with TRBJ2-2; TRBD1 agrees at 8 bases. Germline V gene data show CDR1 as LNHDA and CDR2 as SQIVND (reference sequence). The J segment lost 5 bases and the V segment lost 3 bases, leaving 8 bases of the junction unmatched. The CDR3 totals 16 residues. Incomplete CDR3 DNA: TGTGCCAGTAGTATTGACAGGGGCGGTCGGACCGGGGAG. Protein sequence: CASSIDRGGRTGE. The whole CDR3 reads CASSIDRGGRTGELFF.

About this clone: The CDR3 end lies 3 residues beyond the end of the read and is filled in from the germline J gene. The chain links TRBV6-1 to TRBJ2-7; 7 nucleotides line up with TRBD1. With 3 bases clipped from V and 5 bases from J, the junction kept 10 bases outside the gene matches. The CDR3 runs 15 residues. Germline V gene sequence: CDR1 MNHNS, CDR2 SASEGT. The CDR3 bases that were read are TGTGCCAGCAGTGATGCCCCTGAGGGGGCTGACGAG. Residues: CASSDAPEGADE. The entire CDR3 protein is CASSDAPEGADEQYF.

Note on this clone: The missing CDR3 end, 3 residues past where the read stops, is filled in from the germline J gene. V usage is TRBV7-2 and J usage is TRBJ1-2, with TRBD1 matching over 11 bases. This CDR3 spans 14 amino acids. Germline V lookup: CDR1 SGHTA, CDR2 FQGNSA. V gave up 5 bases and J gave up 5 bases; unmatched junction bases: 4. The CDR3 sequence: CASSLGQGVYGYTF. The sequenced CDR3 bases are TGTGCCAGCAGCCTGGGACAGGGGGTGTATGGC.

The CDR3 bases that were read are TGTGCCTGGAGTGCCACTCAGCGGGGCACAGATACG. Protein product: CAWSATQRGTDT. In full, the CDR3 is CAWSATQRGTDTQYF. The chain recombines TRBV30 with TRBJ2-3; a possible D gene is TRBD2 (6 bases). The DNA ends 3 residues before the CDR3 does, and the rest of the CDR3 is filled in from the germline J gene. Per germline, CDR1 GTSNPN and CDR2 SVGIG (reference sequence). The CDR3 consists of 15 residues. The V gene lost 1 base and the J gene lost 1 base, with 12 bases spanning the gap.

In the case of this clone: The read gets to within 3 residues of the CDR3 end, and the germline J gene fills in the rest. V gene TRBV18 combines with J gene TRBJ1-1, with 10 bases that match TRBD1. The ends lost 3 bases at V and 3 bases at J; junction bases unmatched: 7. Germline CDR1 KGHSH, CDR2 LQKENI. CDR3 length: 16 amino acids. This chain's CDR3 is CASSPPGQGSYTEAFF. The part of the CDR3 DNA that was read is TGTGCCAGCTCACCGCCGGGACAGGGGAGCTACACTGAA.

Remarks on this clone: The CDR3 extends 3 residues past the end of the read, so its final part is completed from the germline J gene. The chain couples TRBV30 to TRBJ1-2; TRBD1 matches at 7 bases. Germline CDR1 is GTSNPN and CDR2 is SVGIG (reference sequence). There are 12 residues in the CDR3. CDR3 loop: CAWRMTGRGYTF. The CDR3 DNA, read in part, is TGTGCCTGGAGGATGACAGGGCGAGGC.

Of note for this clone: The CDR3 extends 3 residues past the end of the read, so its final part is completed from the germline J gene. V usage is TRBV20-1 and J usage is TRBJ2-4; 14 nucleotides match TRBD2. The CDR3 contains 17 residues. The germline gives CDR1 DFQATT, CDR2 SNEGSKA (reference sequence). V lost 6 bases and J lost 2; bases outside the gene matches: 9. Partial CDR3 DNA: TGCAGTGCGTCGACTAGCGGGGGGGATGAACCCAAAAACATT. This sequence encodes CSASTSGGDEPKNI. The complete CDR3 sequence is CSASTSGGDEPKNIQYF.